The 2 T cell receptor beta chains below all came from one sample that was sequenced in a study of T cell clones after liver transplantation. The protocol was immunoSEQ multiplex PCR, while the TCRdb copy is restricted to in-frame clones and leaves out a portion. This table holds some 80,000 clones, under 90% found once. This specimen was CD4+ T cells from blood, taken 48 months after liver transplant. These receptors were collected from a human patient who received a liver transplant. The T cells may come from the graft donor.

The rearrangement uses TRBV6-6 and TRBJ2-7; tentative D call: TRBD2 (7 bases). This CDR3 spans 15 amino acids. V lost 6 bases, J lost 5 bases, and 20 bases lay in between. The germline gives CDR1 MNHNY, CDR2 SVGAGI (reference sequence). The chain's CDR3 is CASRPFGGGPNEQYF. CDR3 nucleotides: TGTGCCAGCAGACCCTTTGGGGGGGGGCCCAACGAGCAGTACTTC.

V and J are TRBV7-2 and TRBJ1-1; possible D gene TRBD1, 6 bases. The germline gives CDR1 SGHTA, CDR2 FQGNSA. This CDR3 is built from 14 residues. Trimming pared 3 bases from V and 2 bases from J, leaving 10 bases between. CDR3 DNA sequence: TGTGCCAGCAGCTTGAACAGGGTCAACACTGAAGCTTTCTTT. Its translation is CASSLNRVNTEAFF.